The present T cell receptor beta chain was sequenced within a study of cytomegalovirus exposure and HLA in healthy donors. Points from the study as a whole: Reportedly, TCR beta sequences accurately predicted HLA-A and HLA-B alleles in most subjects.

The CDR3 sequence is 15 residues long. V was trimmed by 4 bases and J by 4 bases, leaving 16 bases between them. The germline gives CDR1 SGHNT, CDR2 YYREEE (reference sequence). Primers: 60 Vbeta forward and 13 Jbeta reverse. Data came from immunoSEQ multiplex PCR; TCRdb stores just in-frame clones and leaves some out. The sample contains some 76,000 clones, about four fifths of which appear only once. The table lists this clone with a count of one. Its antigen is unknown. The chain carries TRBV5-4 and TRBJ2-3; D is perhaps TRBD1 (6 bases). Specimen: PBMCs. This receptor was identified in a male donor in good health and CMV-seropositive. The CDR3, as DNA: TGTGCCAGCAGCGCTGACAGCCACAGGGCAGATACGCAGTATTTT. The encoded protein is CASSADSHRADTQYF.